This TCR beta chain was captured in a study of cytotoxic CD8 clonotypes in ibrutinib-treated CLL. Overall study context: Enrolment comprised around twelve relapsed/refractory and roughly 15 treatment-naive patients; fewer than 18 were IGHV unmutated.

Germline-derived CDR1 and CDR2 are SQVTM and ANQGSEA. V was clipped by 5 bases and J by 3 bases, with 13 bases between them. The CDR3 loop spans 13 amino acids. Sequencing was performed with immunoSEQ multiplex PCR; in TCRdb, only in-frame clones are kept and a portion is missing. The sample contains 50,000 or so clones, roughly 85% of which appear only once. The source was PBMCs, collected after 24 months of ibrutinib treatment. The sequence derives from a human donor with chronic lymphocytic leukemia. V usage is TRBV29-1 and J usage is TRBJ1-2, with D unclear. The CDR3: CSVSTALYYGYTF. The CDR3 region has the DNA TGCAGCGTTAGTACAGCTCTCTACTATGGCTACACCTTC. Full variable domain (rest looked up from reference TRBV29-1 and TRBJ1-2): SAVISQKPSRDICQRGTSLTIQCQVDSQVTMMFWYRQQPGQSLTLIATANQGSEATYESGFVIDKFPISRPNLTFSTLTVSNMSPEDSSIYLCSVSTALYYGYTFGSGTRLTVV.